This TCR beta chain was captured by sequencing in a study of cytomegalovirus exposure and HLA in healthy donors. On this clone: Its specificity is not known.

Study-wide points: The presence/absence work took it that sequencing depth was about the same across donors.

The PCR had 60 Vbeta and 13 Jbeta primers. Here immunoSEQ multiplex PCR was the method, and the copy in TCRdb shows in-frame clones only, minus some. The data show about 150,000 clones, with around four fifths seen just once and about 1.4% held by the top ten. Trimming shortened V by 6 bases and J by 9 bases, and 19 bases separated the two germline ends. Looked up from germline, CDR1 is MGHDK and CDR2 is SYGVNS. The CDR3 is made up of 14 amino acids. This TCR was recovered from a woman aged 25 to 39 in good health and CMV-seronegative. This chain uses TRBV25-1 with TRBJ2-3; D perhaps matches TRBD2 (6 bases). The sample consisted of PBMCs. The CDR3 DNA reads as TGTGCCAGCAGGAGGGGTGACGGTGCGGGAACGCAGTATTTT. As protein: CASRRGDGAGTQYF.